This is a list of T cell receptor beta chains from one sample in a study of radiotherapy plus CTLA-4 blockade in lung cancer. Clones were sequenced by immunoSEQ multiplex PCR, and TCRdb holds only the in-frame ones, with some missing. The profile covers 95,000 to 150,000 clones, with 90% appearing a single time and approximately 7% taken by the ten largest. The sample was peripheral blood, taken from a patient treated with radiotherapy plus ipilimumab. Every receptor here comes from a human donor with non-small cell lung cancer that progressed on radiotherapy plus ipilimumab. The CDR3 runs from the conserved cysteine through the conserved F or W. The order of the fields is clone size, J gene, V gene, D gene, CDR3 protein, CDR3 DNA. The D gene is left open where the match is weak. Clone size is stated in some rows and not others, as once, few, many or a class when expanded.

>-|TRBJ1-5|TRBV6-6|-
CASSPGLGNQPQHF
TGTGCCAGCAGCCCCGGGTTAGGGAATCAGCCCCAGCATTTT
>-|TRBJ1-1|TRBV5-4|TRBD1
CASSAGQGRTEAFF
TGTGCCAGCAGCGCCGGACAGGGGAGGACTGAAGCTTTCTTT
>-|TRBJ1-2|TRBV6-1|-
CASRTPEKGYTF
TGTGCCAGCAGAACGCCCGAGAAAGGCTACACCTTC
>-|TRBJ1-3|TRBV19|TRBD1
CASSRPGRGTGNTIYF
TGTGCCAGTAGCCGCCCAGGCAGGGGGACTGGAAACACCATATATTTT
>-|TRBJ2-2|TRBV4-1|-
CASSQRGGSNTGELFF
TGCGCCAGCAGCCAACGAGGGGGGAGTAACACCGGGGAGCTGTTTTTT
>-|TRBJ2-3|TRBV5-1|TRBD2
CASSSGLVTDTQYF
TGCGCCAGCAGCTCCGGACTAGTCACAGATACGCAGTATTTT
>-|TRBJ2-7|TRBV5-1|TRBD1
CASSLGTGASYEQYF
TGCGCCAGCAGCCTCGGGACAGGGGCCTCCTACGAGCAGTACTTC
>-|TRBJ2-7|TRBV18|-
CASSPNRAYEQYF
TGTGCCAGCTCACCAAACAGGGCCTACGAGCAGTACTTC
>-|TRBJ2-1|TRBV27|-
CASSLSSYNEQFF
TGTGCCAGCAGTTTATCTTCCTACAATGAGCAGTTCTTC
>-|TRBJ1-1|TRBV19|-
CASRGRLDGAFF
TGTGCCAGTAGGGGGAGATTGGACGGAGCTTTCTTT
>-|TRBJ2-7|TRBV6-1|TRBD2
CASSASGRLSEQYF
TGTGCCAGCAGCGCTAGCGGTCGCTTGAGCGAGCAGTACTTC
>-|TRBJ1-4|TRBV10-3|TRBD1
CAISKGQPATNEKLFF
TGTGCCATCAGTAAGGGACAGCCCGCAACTAATGAAAAACTGTTTTTT
>-|TRBJ1-1|TRBV5-1|-
CASSFPENTEAFF
TGCGCCAGCAGCTTTCCAGAGAACACTGAAGCTTTCTTT
>-|TRBJ1-4|TRBV7-9|-
CASSFKEKLFF
TGTGCCAGCAGCTTTAAAGAAAAACTGTTTTTT
>-|TRBJ1-1|TRBV9|-
CASSAELGHSSGAFF
TGTGCCAGCAGCGCCGAACTGGGACATTCCTCTGGGGCTTTCTTT
>-|TRBJ2-7|TRBV6-5|-
CASSYTGTEDYEQYF
TGTGCCAGCAGTTACACCGGGACTGAAGACTACGAGCAGTACTTC
>-|TRBJ2-1|TRBV27|TRBD1
CASSLRRGGQGVSREQFF
TGTGCCAGCAGTTTACGGCGTGGGGGACAGGGGGTCTCGCGTGAGCAGTTCTTC
>-|TRBJ2-5|TRBV7-3|-
CASSLTPRETQYF
TGTGCCAGCAGCTTAACCCCGAGAGAGACCCAGTACTTC
>once|TRBJ2-7|TRBV10-3|TRBD2
CAISDGDIAGGLYEQYF
TGTGCCATCAGTGATGGGGATATAGCGGGAGGGTTATACGAGCAGTACTTC
>-|TRBJ2-7|TRBV5-1|TRBD2
CASSLRGTSSQRQYF
TGCGCCAGCAGCTTGCGGGGGACTAGCTCTCAACGGCAGTACTTC
>-|TRBJ2-1|TRBV29-1|TRBD2
CSVVQTSGGYNEQFF
TGCAGCGTTGTTCAAACTAGCGGGGGTTACAATGAGCAATTCTTC
>-|TRBJ2-1|TRBV18|TRBD2
CASSPNSGRAYNEQFF
TGTGCCAGCTCACCAAACAGCGGGAGGGCCTACAATGAGCAGTTCTTC
>-|TRBJ2-7|TRBV5-1|TRBD1
CASSLYSGGSDEQYF
TGCGCCAGCAGCTTGTACTCAGGGGGATCTGACGAGCAGTACTTC
>-|TRBJ1-4|TRBV19|-
CASSPNPPWGKLFF
TGTGCCAGTAGTCCAAACCCTCCGTGGGGAAAACTGTTTTTT
>-|TRBJ2-1|TRBV19|-
CASRLKGLADNEQFF
TGTGCCAGTAGACTAAAGGGACTCGCCGACAATGAGCAGTTCTTC
>-|TRBJ2-3|TRBV2|-
CASRTDRSSTDTQYF
TGTGCCAGCAGGACCGACAGGTCAAGCACAGATACGCAGTATTTT
>-|TRBJ2-5|TRBV7-3|TRBD2
CASSFAGGETQYF
TGTGCCAGCAGCTTTGCGGGAGGAGAGACCCAGTACTTC